This T cell receptor beta chain was captured in a study of chemoradiotherapy in HPV16-positive cancers. Study at large: A couple of HPV16-positive patients' cells yielded candidate HPV-specific clones and common motifs.

V lost 5 bases to trimming and J lost 1 base, with 11 bases between them. The CDR3 is made up of 14 amino acids. Germline CDR1 MGHRA, CDR2 YSYEKL. A remark on this clone: Its antigen is still unknown.

General observations from the study: During treatment, candidate HPV-specific clones and E7-related motifs expanded in tumor.

TCRdb keeps only in-frame clones here, not all; method: immunoSEQ multiplex PCR. Of approximately 13,000 clones in the sample, around 70% were seen once. Repeated repertoire sampling spanned the course of chemoradiotherapy. The rearrangement uses TRBV4-1 and TRBJ1-1; D remains unclear. The TCR was taken from a human donor with HPV-associated anogenital cancer. This material was acquired from a patient who underwent chemoradiotherapy. The CDR3 region has the DNA TGCGCCAGCAGCAAAGGGAATACGAACACTGAAGCTTTCTTT. It encodes CASSKGNTNTEAFF.